The 6 T cell receptor beta chains reported below all come from one sample, sequenced in a study of shared clonotypes between healthy human individuals. Clones were sequenced by immunoSEQ multiplex PCR, and TCRdb holds only the in-frame ones, with some missing. The repertoire holds 640,000 or so clones, with more than 70% as singletons. The sequenced sample consisted of memory CD4+ T cells sorted from blood. Subset of the sample: CD45RA-negative fraction. The receptors stem from a woman aged 25-40 years in good health.

This chain links TRBV5-6 with TRBJ1-2, with 8 bases aligning to TRBD1. Unmatched junction bases numbered 11, after V lost 3 bases and J lost 7 bases. In germline, CDR1 is SGHDT, CDR2 YYEEEE. CDR3 length: 15 residues. This chain's CDR3 is CASSWGQESVPGYTF. The CDR3 nucleotides are TGTGCCAGCAGCTGGGGACAGGAATCGGTACCTGGCTACACCTTC.

The CDR3 protein is CASSFATPETQYF. The CDR3 region has the DNA TGTGCCAGCAGCTTTGCGACTCCCGAGACCCAGTACTTC. The chain combines TRBV5-5 with TRBJ2-5, with D unresolved. Trimming shortened V by 2 bases and J by 5 bases, and 10 bases separated the two germline ends. Germline CDR1 and CDR2: SGHKS and YYEKEE (reference sequence). This CDR3 is 13 amino acids long.

A few counts support this clone. The CDR3 here is CASSPRGQGARGHGYTF. CDR3 nucleotide sequence: TGTGCCAGCAGTCCGAGGGGACAGGGGGCGCGTGGGCATGGCTACACCTTC. The chain combines TRBV27 with TRBJ1-2; 12 nucleotides agree with TRBD1. The V segment lost 5 bases and the J segment 6 bases; nucleotides outside the gene matches: 13. Germline V gene data show CDR1 as MNHEY and CDR2 as SMNVEV (reference sequence). The length of the CDR3 is 17 residues.

The chain is built from TRBV4-1 and TRBJ1-4, with D perhaps TRBD1 (5 bases). The germline gives CDR1 MGHRA, CDR2 YSYEKL. V lost 2 bases and J lost 5, with 15 bases in between. This CDR3 region has 16 residues. This chain's CDR3 is CASSQPFRQPNEKLFF. Written as DNA, the CDR3 is TGCGCCAGCAGCCAACCCTTCCGACAGCCGAATGAAAAACTGTTTTTT.

The chain carries TRBV6-6 and TRBJ2-1, with D perhaps being TRBD1 or TRBD2 (5 bases each). The V end lost 8 bases, the J end lost 0 bases, and 11 bases lay between the germline ends. The CDR3 spans 14 residues. Germline CDR1 MNHNY, CDR2 SVGAGI (reference sequence). The CDR3 DNA reads as TGTGCCAGCTATGGGGGTAGCTCCTACAATGAGCAGTTCTTC. Protein product: CASYGGSSYNEQFF.

The chain is built from TRBV18 and TRBJ2-7; 10 bases match TRBD1. With 2 bases clipped from V and 1 base from J, the junction kept 5 bases outside the gene matches. The CDR3 loop spans 16 amino acids. Germline CDR1 reads KGHSH; CDR2 reads LQKENI. CDR3 region: CASSPGGTGVSYEQYF. The CDR3 DNA reads as TGTGCCAGCTCACCAGGAGGGACAGGGGTTTCCTACGAGCAGTACTTC.